The 31 T cell receptor beta chains below were found in one sample sequenced in a study of blood T cell repertoires in COVID-19. TCRdb keeps only in-frame clones here, not all; method: immunoSEQ multiplex PCR. In the table there are over 150,000 clones, roughly four fifths of which are singletons. The sequenced sample consisted of peripheral blood. These receptors came from a woman of 80 years or more with acute or convalescent COVID-19.

The chain employs TRBV30 and TRBJ1-5; 8 bases map to TRBD1. Germline loops: CDR1 GTSNPN, CDR2 SVGIG (reference sequence). This CDR3 region has 14 residues. Trimming cost V 0 bases and J 6 bases; bases outside gene matches: 4. The CDR3 spells CAWSVGQGRQPQHF. CDR3 bases: TGTGCCTGGAGTGTAGGACAGGGTCGTCAGCCCCAGCATTTT.

V is TRBV7-9 and J is TRBJ2-2; D is possibly TRBD1 (6 bases). This CDR3 contains 19 residues. Trimming removed 7 bases from V and 3 bases from J, with 27 bases in between. The germline V gene encodes CDR1 SEHNR and CDR2 FQNEAQ (reference sequence). This CDR3 reads CASNSRAKQLRQDTGELFF. The CDR3 DNA is TGTGCCAGCAACAGTCGCGCCAAGCAGCTTCGACAGGACACCGGGGAGCTGTTTTTT.

The genes are TRBV11-2 and TRBJ2-7; unclear D gene. The CDR3 extends over 14 amino acids. Trimming stripped 2 bases from V and 1 base from J, with 9 bases between. Per germline, CDR1 SGHAT and CDR2 FQNNGV. The CDR3 nucleotides are TGTGCCAGCAGCTTAAGCGCCCCTTCCTACGAGCAGTACTTC. It is translated as CASSLSAPSYEQYF. The full variable domain, in which reference TRBV11-2 and TRBJ2-7 provide the parts outside the CDR3, is EAGVAQSPRYKIIEKRQSVAFWCNPISGHATLYWYQQILGQGPKLLIQFQNNGVVDDSQLPKDRFSAERLKGVDSTLKIQPAKLEDSAVYLCASSLSAPSYEQYFGPGTRLTVT.

The chain couples TRBV19 to TRBJ1-2; 7 bases fit TRBD1. The germline CDR1 and CDR2 sequences are LNHDA and SQIVND (reference sequence). After removal of 6 bases from V and 0 bases from J, the junction contained 10 bases not matched to a gene. This CDR3 is built from 16 residues. Here the CDR3 DNA reads TGTGCCAGTAGACCCCAGGACAGGCCTTCTAACTATGGCTACACCTTC. It is translated as CASRPQDRPSNYGYTF.

The V gene is TRBV2, the J gene TRBJ1-1; D perhaps matches TRBD1 (6 bases). The CDR3 contains 14 residues. Looked up from germline, CDR1 is SNHLY and CDR2 is FYNNEI. Between the trimmed V and J ends, which lost 7 bases and 0 bases, there was a span of 12 bases. The CDR3 sequence is CASTRDILNTEAFF. The CDR3 nucleotides read TGTGCCAGCACCCGGGACATTCTGAACACTGAAGCTTTCTTT.

The sample holds one count of this clone. The CDR3 sequence is CASSSGTYGGYTF. The DNA of the CDR3 is TGTGCCAGCAGCTCCGGGACATATGGCGGCTACACCTTC. The rearrangement uses TRBV27 and TRBJ1-2; the D gene is possibly TRBD1 (6 bases). With 6 bases removed from V and 8 bases from J, the gap between germline ends came to 16 bases. Germline V gene sequence: CDR1 MNHEY, CDR2 SMNVEV (reference sequence). CDR3 length equals 13 residues.

This chain links TRBV5-6 with TRBJ2-1; 10 nucleotides line up with TRBD2. The CDR3 runs 14 residues. V gave up 3 bases and J gave up 8 bases; unmatched junction bases: 5. Germline V lookup: CDR1 SGHDT, CDR2 YYEEEE. The chain's CDR3 is CASSSLAGADEQFF. The CDR3 region has the DNA TGTGCCAGCAGCTCCCTAGCGGGGGCGGATGAGCAGTTCTTC.

This chain connects TRBV5-4 to TRBJ2-2; D remains unclear. The germline V and J ends were trimmed by 4 bases and 6 bases, with 7 bases remaining between them. CDR3 length: 12 amino acids. Germline V gene sequence: CDR1 SGHNT, CDR2 YYREEE (reference sequence). The chain's CDR3 is CASSTYPGELFF. For the CDR3, the DNA is TGTGCCAGCAGCACCTATCCCGGGGAGCTGTTTTTT. Full variable domain (rest looked up from reference TRBV5-4 and TRBJ2-2): ETGVTQSPTHLIKTRGQQVTLRCSSQSGHNTVSWYQQALGQGPQFIFQYYREEENGRGNFPPRFSGLQFPNYSSELNVNALELDDSALYLCASSTYPGELFFGEGSRLTVL.

The chain couples TRBV7-6 to TRBJ2-5, with 11 bases aligning to TRBD2. The CDR3 contains 15 residues. After removal of 3 bases from V and 5 bases from J, the junction contained 5 bases not matched to a gene. Germline CDR1 SGHVS, CDR2 FNYEAQ. CDR3 DNA sequence: TGTGCCAGCAGCTTGGGGATAGCGGGAGGGGAGACCCAGTACTTC. Amino acid sequence: CASSLGIAGGETQYF.

The V gene is TRBV30, the J gene TRBJ1-3; tentative D call: TRBD1 (5 bases). Germline CDR1 GTSNPN, CDR2 SVGIG (reference sequence). V was cut by 4 bases and J by 3 bases, with 16 bases left in between. There are 15 residues in the CDR3. For the CDR3, the DNA is TGTGCCTGGACTGGGGGGGACGGGTTTGGAAACACCATATATTTT. It translates to CAWTGGDGFGNTIYF.

The table lists this clone with a few counts. V is TRBV5-1 and J is TRBJ1-2; no reliable D call. Trimming stripped 0 bases from V and 8 bases from J, with 17 bases between. Germline assignment: CDR1 SGHRS and CDR2 YFSETQ. The CDR3 contains 15 residues. Here the CDR3 reads CASSLAERAPRGYTF. In DNA form, the CDR3 reads TGCGCCAGCAGCTTGGCCGAGCGGGCGCCGCGGGGCTACACCTTC.

This chain links TRBV7-6 with TRBJ2-5, with a possible D match to TRBD1 (8 bases). This CDR3 is built from 15 residues. V lost 7 bases to trimming and J lost 4 bases, with 19 bases between them. CDR1 is SGHVS and CDR2 is FNYEAQ in the germline V gene. The CDR3 bases are TGTGCCAGCACGGCACAGGGGGGGAAGGGAGAGACCCAGTACTTC. Encoded protein: CASTAQGGKGETQYF. The whole variable domain, remainder taken from reference TRBV7-6 and TRBJ2-5, is GAGVSQSPRYKVTKRGQDVALRCDPISGHVSLYWYRQALGQGPEFLTYFNYEAQQDKSGLPNDRFSAERPEGSISTLTIQRTEQRDSAMYRCASTAQGGKGETQYFGPGTRLLVL.

The V and J genes are TRBV11-3 and TRBJ2-3; 10 positions match TRBD2. Trimming took 1 base from V and 5 from J; bases not matched to a gene: 6. CDR3 length equals 16 residues. Germline CDR1 SGHNT, CDR2 YENEEA. For the CDR3, the DNA is TGTGCCAGCAGCTTAGGTTCGGCTAGCGGGAGAGATACGCAGTATTTT. It codes for CASSLGSASGRDTQYF. The full variable domain, in which reference TRBV11-3 and TRBJ2-3 provide the parts outside the CDR3, is EAGVVQSPRYKIIEKKQPVAFWCNPISGHNTLYWYLQNLGQGPELLIRYENEEAVDDSQLPKDRFSAERLKGVDSTLKIQPAELGDSAVYLCASSLGSASGRDTQYFGPGTRLTVL.

The chain links TRBV2 to TRBJ1-4, with 10 bases lining up with TRBD1. From germline, CDR1 is SNHLY and CDR2 FYNNEI. The trim removed 5 bases at V and 5 bases at J, leaving 2 bases unmatched. The CDR3 contains 14 residues. The CDR3 sequence is CASSWDRGNEKLFF. Here the CDR3 DNA reads TGTGCCAGCAGTTGGGACAGGGGCAATGAAAAACTGTTTTTT.

V usage is TRBV18 and J usage is TRBJ1-3, with TRBD1 as a possible D gene (6 bases). Trimming stripped 3 bases from V and 4 bases from J, with 16 bases between. Germline CDR1 KGHSH, CDR2 LQKENI. The CDR3 is 16 amino acids. CDR3 nucleotide sequence: TGTGCCAGCTCACCGACCGGACAGTCGGCAGGAAACACCATATATTTT. Amino acid sequence: CASSPTGQSAGNTIYF.

The V gene is TRBV20-1, the J gene TRBJ1-1; no firm D call. Trimming took off 3 bases at V and 1 base at J, with 12 bases between the two ends. Germline assignment: CDR1 DFQATT and CDR2 SNEGSKA (reference sequence). This CDR3 region has 14 residues. CDR3 in DNA: TGCAGTGCTAGTAGCCCAATTGGGAACACTGAAGCTTTCTTT. Translated: CSASSPIGNTEAFF.

On this clone itself: Other nucleotide sequences in the sample specify the same CDR3. The V and J genes are TRBV9 and TRBJ2-3; 7 bases are shared with TRBD1. J was trimmed by 1 base and V by 3 bases; bases with no gene match: 5. The germline V gene encodes CDR1 SGDLS and CDR2 YYNGEE. The CDR3 contains 15 residues. CDR3 loop: CASSARQGGTDTQYF. The CDR3 nucleotides read TGTGCCAGCAGCGCCAGACAGGGTGGCACAGATACGCAGTATTTT.

V and J are TRBV30 and TRBJ2-5; D perhaps matches TRBD1 (6 bases). The V end was cut by 2 bases, the J end by 5 bases, with 9 bases between. Germline loops: CDR1 GTSNPN, CDR2 SVGIG (reference sequence). The CDR3 has 12 amino acids. The CDR3 nucleotides read TGTGCCTGGAGTCGTCAGGGGGAGACCCAGTACTTC. Translation: CAWSRQGETQYF.

About this clone: Distinct nucleotide sequences in the sample also encode this CDR3. V usage is TRBV5-1 and J usage is TRBJ2-1, with 7 bases matching TRBD1. The CDR3 has 15 amino acids. Trimming at V came to 4 bases and at J to 0 bases, leaving 4 bases not matched to a gene. Germline V gives CDR1 SGHRS, CDR2 YFSETQ. CDR3 sequence: CASSLDRSSYNEQFF. As DNA, the CDR3 is TGCGCCAGCAGCCTGGACAGGAGCTCCTACAATGAGCAGTTCTTC.

The CDR3 spells CASSASGGAGQPQHF. As DNA, the CDR3 is TGCGCCAGCAGTGCCTCAGGGGGCGCAGGTCAGCCCCAGCATTTT. J is TRBJ1-5 and V is TRBV10-2; 8 bases line up with TRBD1. The length of the CDR3 is 15 residues. Trimming removed 4 bases from V and 6 bases from J; junction bases left unmatched: 8. Germline CDR1 is WSHSY and CDR2 is SAAADI.

V and J are TRBV6-5 and TRBJ2-7; TRBD1 agrees at 7 bases. This CDR3 has 14 residues. Germline CDR1 is MNHEY and CDR2 is SVGAGI. J was trimmed by 5 bases and V by 2 bases; bases with no gene match: 6. CDR3: CASSYRRDRNEQYF. The CDR3 nucleotides are TGTGCCAGCAGTTACCGCCGGGACAGAAACGAGCAGTACTTC.

The chain joins TRBV6-6 to TRBJ2-7, with D perhaps matching TRBD1 (6 bases). There are 13 residues in the CDR3. Germline loops: CDR1 MNHNY, CDR2 SVGAGI (reference sequence). V lost 11 bases to trimming and J lost 4 bases, with 18 bases between them. The CDR3 nucleotides are TGTGCCGGGTCCGTGGGGGCGCTTTACGAGCAGTACTTC. Protein sequence: CAGSVGALYEQYF.

This rearrangement joins TRBV5-4 to TRBJ2-5; tentatively, D is TRBD2 (5 bases). The germline CDR1 and CDR2 sequences are SGHNT and YYREEE (reference sequence). The CDR3 covers 15 residues. The V gene lost 1 base and the J gene lost 4 bases, with 14 bases spanning the gap. The CDR3 loop reads CASSLSYGDRETQYF. CDR3 DNA sequence: TGTGCCAGCAGCTTGTCGTACGGGGATAGAGAGACCCAGTACTTC.

Here the CDR3 reads CASSIDQGGPSLSTDTQYF. DNA of the CDR3: TGTGCCAGTAGTATTGACCAGGGAGGTCCTAGCCTATCCACAGATACGCAGTATTTT. The chain combines TRBV19 with TRBJ2-3, with D perhaps TRBD2 (6 bases). Trimming left V 3 bases short and J 2 bases short, with 24 bases between. The CDR3 runs 19 residues. Germline V lookup: CDR1 LNHDA, CDR2 SQIVND (reference sequence).

This sequence joins TRBV28 and TRBJ1-5; 8 bases align to TRBD1. The germline V gene encodes CDR1 MDHEN and CDR2 SYDVKM. J lost 7 bases, V lost 1 base, and 6 bases had no gene match. The CDR3 is made up of 15 amino acids. CDR3 DNA: TGTGCCAGCAGTTTATTGGGACAGGTACGCCAGCCCCAGCATTTT. Translated, it gives CASSLLGQVRQPQHF. Supplemented by reference TRBV28 and TRBJ1-5, the full variable domain reads DVKVTQSSRYLVKRTGEKVFLECVQDMDHENMFWYRQDPGLGLRLIYFSYDVKMKEKGDIPEGYSVSREKKERFSLILESASTNQTSMYLCASSLLGQVRQPQHFGDGTRLSIL.

The chain employs TRBV20-1 and TRBJ2-7; maybe TRBD2 (6 bases). This CDR3 is 13 amino acids long. Trimming shortened V by 5 bases and J by 5 bases, and 16 bases separated the two germline ends. Germline values: CDR1 DFQATT, CDR2 SNEGSKA (reference sequence). CDR3 protein: CSACDAGCHEQYF. In nucleotides, the CDR3 is TGCAGTGCTTGTGACGCGGGGTGCCACGAGCAGTACTTC.

This rearrangement joins TRBV12-5 to TRBJ2-7; TRBD2 might be the D (6 bases). The CDR3 runs to 13 residues. Trimming left V 5 bases short and J 2 bases short, with 10 bases between. Germline CDR1 is LGHNT and CDR2 is FRNRAP. The CDR3 loop is CASGGGGTYEQYF. CDR3 bases: TGTGCTAGTGGTGGCGGCGGGACCTACGAGCAGTACTTC.

The chain employs TRBV4-3 and TRBJ2-3, with TRBD2 identical over 8 bases. The J segment lost 0 bases and the V segment lost 4 bases, leaving 12 bases of the junction unmatched. The CDR3 runs to 18 residues. Germline values: CDR1 LGHNA, CDR2 YSLEER. The CDR3 sequence is CASSPRVWAGGSTDTQYF. Written as DNA, the CDR3 is TGCGCCAGCAGCCCTAGGGTCTGGGCGGGAGGCAGCACAGATACGCAGTATTTT.

The rearrangement uses TRBV3-1 (or the pseudogene TRBV3-2) and TRBJ2-7, with 8 nucleotides matching TRBD2. CDR3 size: 16 residues. Trimming took 0 bases from V and 2 from J; bases not matched to a gene: 6. CDR1 is LGHDT, CDR2 YNNKEL, per germline (reference sequence). The CDR3 DNA follows: TGTGCCAGCAGCCAAGAAAGACTAGCGAGTACCTACGAGCAGTACTTC. It specifies CASSQERLASTYEQYF.

The rearrangement links TRBV9 to TRBJ1-2, with D unresolved. V was clipped by 5 bases and J by 5 bases, with 13 bases between them. This CDR3 is 13 amino acids long. Germline lookup yields CDR1 SGDLS and CDR2 YYNGEE. DNA for the CDR3: TGTGCCAGCAGTGACTCTCCGGGGTATGGCTACACCTTC. Translation: CASSDSPGYGYTF.

The rearrangement links TRBV3-1 (or the pseudogene TRBV3-2) to TRBJ1-6; D is undetermined. The CDR3 spans 14 residues. In germline, CDR1 is LGHDT, CDR2 YNNKEL (reference sequence). Trimming removed 3 bases at V and 14 bases at J, with 17 bases between. CDR3 DNA: TGTGCCAGCAGCCAGACGCCGGAGAGTTTCACCCTCCACTTT. Residues: CASSQTPESFTLHF.